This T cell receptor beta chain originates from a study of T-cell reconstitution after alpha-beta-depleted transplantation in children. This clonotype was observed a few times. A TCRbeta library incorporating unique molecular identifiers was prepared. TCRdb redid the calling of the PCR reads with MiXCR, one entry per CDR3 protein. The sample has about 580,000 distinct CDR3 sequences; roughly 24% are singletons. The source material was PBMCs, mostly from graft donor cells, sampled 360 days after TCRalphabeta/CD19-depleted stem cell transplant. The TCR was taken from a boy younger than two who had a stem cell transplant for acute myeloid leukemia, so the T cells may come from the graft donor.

CDR3 nucleotide sequence: TGCGCCAGCAGCCAATACGACTCTCCCAATGAGCAGTTCTTC. This gives the protein CASSQYDSPNEQFF. The rearrangement links TRBV4-1 to TRBJ2-1; no firm D call. The CDR3 has 14 residues. Germline V gene data show CDR1 as MGHRA and CDR2 as YSYEKL. The ends were cut back, 2 bases at V and 6 bases at J, with 11 bases in the middle.